A few counts support the clone carrying this T cell receptor beta chain. Its cognate antigen is unknown. Germline V gene data show CDR1 as SEHNR and CDR2 as FQNEAQ (reference sequence). This CDR3 region has 16 residues. With 5 bases clipped from V and 5 bases from J, the junction kept 7 bases outside the gene matches. These data come from a study of T-cell memory formation after mild COVID-19. Whole-study findings and limits: Balance between CD4 and CD8 was seen in clones contracting day 15 to 85, and a CD4+ lean was seen in later expanders.

MiXCR was run by TCRdb on the 5' RACE reads, yielding one entry per CDR3 protein. The data show about 560,000 distinct CDR3 sequences, 17% seen once. Sequencing was performed on PBMCs or a T cell subset sorted from them (not recorded which). The chain links TRBV7-9 to TRBJ2-2, with TRBD2 matching 11 bases. This receptor was obtained from an adult woman who had mild COVID-19 (a few samples of this study predate the infection). Cell type and time point are not known. The CDR3 loop is CASSARLAGSTGELFF. Here the CDR3 DNA reads TGTGCCAGCAGCGCCCGACTAGCGGGGAGTACCGGGGAGCTGTTTTTT.